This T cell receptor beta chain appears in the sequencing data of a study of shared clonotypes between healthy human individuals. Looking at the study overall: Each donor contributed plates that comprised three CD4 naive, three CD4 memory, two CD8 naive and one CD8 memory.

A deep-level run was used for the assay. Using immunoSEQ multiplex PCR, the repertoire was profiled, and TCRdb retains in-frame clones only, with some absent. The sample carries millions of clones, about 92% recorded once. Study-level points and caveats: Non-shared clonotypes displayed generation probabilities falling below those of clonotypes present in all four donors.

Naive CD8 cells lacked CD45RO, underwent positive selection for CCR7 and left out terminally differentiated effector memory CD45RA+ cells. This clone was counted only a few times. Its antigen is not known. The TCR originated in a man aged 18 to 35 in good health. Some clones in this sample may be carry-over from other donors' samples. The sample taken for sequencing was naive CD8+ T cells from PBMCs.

This CDR3 is CASSRQGEKLFF. The CDR3 region has the DNA TGTGCCAGCAGCCGGCAGGGTGAAAAACTGTTTTTT. This chain connects TRBV7-9 to TRBJ1-4; D possibly corresponds to TRBD1 (5 bases). CDR3 length: 12 amino acids. Germline-derived CDR1 and CDR2 are SEHNR and FQNEAQ (reference sequence). The V end lost 5 bases, the J end lost 7 bases, and 8 bases lay between the germline ends. Together with reference TRBV7-9 and TRBJ1-4, the CDR3 gives the full variable domain: DTGVSQNPRHKITKRGQNVTFRCDPISEHNRLYWYRQTLGQGPEFLTYFQNEAQLEKSRLLSDRFSAERPKGSFSTLEIQRTEQGDSAMYLCASSRQGEKLFFGSGTQLSVL.